The 25 T cell receptor beta chains in this list originate from one sample, sequenced in a study of human T cells and chemical hapten exposure. TCRdb independently ran MiXCR on the RACE reads; one entry per CDR3 protein. The profile covers 360,000 or so distinct CDR3 sequences, with just under 6.5% appearing a single time and 5% to 6% taken by the ten largest. Indicated time point: patch test 2, 6 weeks after DPC sensitization. Treatment indicated: therapeutic diphenylcyclopropenone sensitization with weekly scalp DPC. The sequencing here drew on whole blood, taken in connection with sensitization to the hapten diphenylcyclopropenone (DPC). The source is a woman aged 18-35 years with alopecia areata. Some clones in this sample may be carry-over from other donors' samples.

This clonotype was seen repeatedly, ten times or more. The chain combines TRBV3-1 with TRBJ1-2; 10 bases are a match to TRBD1. J was trimmed by 4 bases and V by 4 bases; bases with no gene match: 9. Per the germline V gene, CDR1 is LGHDT and CDR2 is YNNKEL (reference sequence). CDR3 length: 16 amino acids. This CDR3 is CASSRGQGSRFYGYTF. The CDR3 nucleotides are TGTGCCAGCAGCCGGGGACAGGGGTCCCGATTCTATGGCTACACCTTC.

This clonotype was picked up a small number of times. This chain connects TRBV19 to TRBJ2-5; either TRBD1 or TRBD2 may fit D (5 bases each). The germline V gene has CDR1 LNHDA and CDR2 SQIVND (reference sequence). The CDR3 is 18 amino acids. Trimming removed 6 bases at V and 3 bases at J, with 26 bases between. In DNA form, the CDR3 reads TGTGCCAGTAGCAGAGAAGGGGTCTTCTACCCGACTAAAGAGACCCAGTACTTC. Encoded protein: CASSREGVFYPTKETQYF.

In DNA, the CDR3 is TGCGCCAGCAGCTGGGGGCTCGGAGACTATGGCTACACCTTC. Translated: CASSWGLGDYGYTF. The rearrangement links TRBV5-1 to TRBJ1-2, with a possible D match to TRBD1 (6 bases). The V end was cut by 3 bases, the J end by 3 bases, with 12 bases between. This CDR3 has 14 amino acids. Germline CDR1 and CDR2: SGHRS and YFSETQ.

This clonotype was observed a handful of times. This chain connects TRBV12-3 or TRBV12-4 to TRBJ2-3, with TRBD2 identical over 9 bases. This CDR3 contains 15 residues. V was clipped by 4 bases and J by 5 bases; unmatched bases: 7. The CDR3 nucleotides are TGTGCCAGCAGTTGGAGGCGGGGGGGCCTAGATACGCAGTATTTT. This translates into CASSWRRGGLDTQYF.

This clonotype was seen only a few times. The V call is TRBV14, the J call TRBJ1-6; the D is unclear. This CDR3 contains 13 residues. The germline gives CDR1 SGHDN, CDR2 FVKESK. Trimming removed 0 bases from V and 10 bases from J, with 7 bases in between. The CDR3 reads CASSQEEGSPLHF. For the CDR3, the DNA is TGTGCCAGCAGCCAAGAAGAGGGATCACCCCTCCACTTT.

This clonotype was counted a few times. The J gene is TRBJ2-5, the V gene TRBV6-2 or TRBV6-3; D may be TRBD1 (5 bases). V lost 5 bases to trimming and J lost 2 bases, with 15 bases between them. CDR3 length: 15 residues. The germline CDR1 and CDR2 sequences are MNHEY and SVGEGT. The CDR3 DNA follows: TGTGCCAGCAGTCTACACAGGACCGGGCAAGAGACCCAGTACTTC. This codes for CASSLHRTGQETQYF.

This clonotype occurred a few times. The chain carries TRBV29-1 and TRBJ2-2; D gene uncertain. Germline assignment: CDR1 SQVTM and CDR2 ANQGSEA. Trimming shortened V by 3 bases and J by 0 bases, and 5 bases separated the two germline ends. The CDR3 sequence is 13 residues long. CDR3 in DNA: TGCAGCGTTGATCTGACGAACACCGGGGAGCTGTTTTTT. This codes for CSVDLTNTGELFF.

This clonotype came up many times. The chain combines TRBV25-1 with TRBJ2-6; TRBD1 aligns across 10 bases. This CDR3 has 18 amino acids. Unmatched junction bases numbered 6, after V lost 3 bases and J lost 1 base. Looked up from germline, CDR1 is MGHDK and CDR2 is SYGVNS. The CDR3 loop reads CASSDDRGRLSGANVLTF. The DNA of the CDR3 is TGTGCCAGCAGTGATGACAGGGGGCGTCTGTCTGGGGCCAACGTCCTGACTTTC.

This clonotype came up many times. V and J are TRBV29-1 and TRBJ2-7; 9 nucleotides align to TRBD1. V was clipped by 5 bases and J by 2 bases; unmatched bases: 10. The CDR3 is made up of 15 amino acids. Germline V gene sequence: CDR1 SQVTM, CDR2 ANQGSEA. This chain's CDR3 is CSVRDWTGETYEQYF. The CDR3 nucleotides read TGCAGCGTTCGCGACTGGACAGGGGAAACCTACGAGCAGTACTTC.

This rearrangement joins TRBV3-1 to TRBJ2-7; 10 nucleotides agree with TRBD1. Trimming at V came to 6 bases and at J to 7 bases, leaving 0 bases not matched to a gene. Per germline, CDR1 LGHDT and CDR2 YNNKEL (reference sequence). The CDR3 sequence is 11 residues long. CDR3 loop: CASRGQGEQYF. CDR3 nucleotides: TGTGCCAGCAGGGGACAGGGGGAGCAGTACTTC.

V and J are TRBV12-3 or TRBV12-4 and TRBJ2-3, with D hard to call. Trimming removed 2 bases from V and 5 bases from J, with 8 bases in between. CDR3 size: 13 residues. The CDR3 sequence is CASSLSSRDTQYF. The CDR3 DNA is TGTGCCAGCAGTTTATCTAGTCGAGATACGCAGTATTTT.

This clonotype has a handful of counts. J is TRBJ2-2 and V is TRBV21-1; TRBD1, the table's D call, was not compared with the DNA. TRBV21-1 is a listed pseudogene. The CDR3 length is 20 residues. The DNA for the CDR3 is TGTGCCAGCAGCAAACTTAATATAAGTAGGGGACCGGGCGGCACCGGGGAGCTGTTTTTT. Translation: CASSKLNISRGPGGTGELFF.

In this sample, this clonotype turned up a few times. Because the CDR3's place on the DNA is in doubt, the DNA is left out and the CDR3 is given as listed by TCRdb. The genes are TRBV7-9 and TRBJ1-3; TRBD1, as called in the table, went unchecked against the DNA. The CDR3 totals 20 residues, both ends included. Germline CDR1 reads SEHNR; CDR2 reads FQNEAQ (reference sequence). CDR3 loop: CASSHVPRFGPGGPGNTIYF.

This clonotype was observed many times. V usage is TRBV9 and J usage is TRBJ2-5, with 10 bases fitting TRBD2. J gave up 2 bases and V 0 bases, and 4 bases lay outside the gene matches. Germline values: CDR1 SGDLS, CDR2 YYNGEE. The CDR3 sequence is 16 residues long. DNA for the CDR3: TGTGCCAGCAGCGTAGGACTAGCGGGCGGTCAAGAGACCCAGTACTTC. This gives the protein CASSVGLAGGQETQYF. Combining the CDR3 with reference TRBV9 and TRBJ2-5 gives the whole variable domain DSGVTQTPKHLITATGQRVTLRCSPRSGDLSVYWYQQSLDQGLQFLIQYYNGEERAKGNILERFSAQQFPDLHSELNLSSLELGDSALYFCASSVGLAGGQETQYFGPGTRLLVL.

This clonotype was seen at least ten times. This sequence joins TRBV4-3 and TRBJ1-5, with D unclear. V was clipped by 2 bases and J by 5 bases, with 7 bases between them. The germline gives CDR1 LGHNA, CDR2 YSLEER. The CDR3 spans 13 residues. The CDR3 DNA is TGCGCCAGCAGCCAAACCCCGTATCAGCCCCAGCATTTT. This gives the protein CASSQTPYQPQHF.

This chain connects TRBV7-2 to TRBJ1-2, with 7 bases lining up with TRBD1. CDR3 length: 16 amino acids. CDR1 is SGHTA, CDR2 FQGNSA, per germline. The V and J ends lost 4 bases and 4 bases, in that order; junction bases with no gene match: 12. The DNA of the CDR3 is TGTGCCAGCAGCTATAGTCCGGGACAGCCAACCTATGGCTACACCTTC. It yields the protein CASSYSPGQPTYGYTF.

The table lists this clonotype with many counts. The chain joins TRBV29-1 to TRBJ1-1; TRBD1 matches 8 bases. The CDR3 is made up of 12 amino acids. V dropped 7 bases and J dropped 7; count of bases not matched to a gene: 8. Germline CDR1 is SQVTM and CDR2 is ANQGSEA. Here the CDR3 reads CSAGQGSFEAFF. The CDR3 DNA reads TGCAGCGCCGGACAGGGATCTTTTGAAGCTTTCTTT.

This clonotype has more than one count but fewer than ten. This rearrangement joins TRBV6-5 to TRBJ1-2; possibly TRBD1 for D (5 bases). The CDR3 spans 13 residues. Trimming took off 7 bases at V and 2 bases at J, with 11 bases between the two ends. CDR1 MNHEY and CDR2 SVGAGI come from the germline V gene. CDR3 in amino acids: CASTQGINYGYTF. CDR3 bases: TGTGCCAGCACCCAGGGTATAAACTATGGCTACACCTTC.

This chain connects TRBV5-4 to TRBJ1-2; D gene unclear. Germline values: CDR1 SGHNT, CDR2 YYREEE (reference sequence). This CDR3 has 14 amino acids. V was clipped by 0 bases and J by 1 base, with 7 bases between them. The CDR3 DNA reads TGTGCCAGCAGCTTGGAACAGCTTAACTATGGCTACACCTTC. It encodes CASSLEQLNYGYTF.

This clonotype came up a few times. The DNA of the CDR3 is TGTGCCATCAGCGCAAGGGGGACGGATTCACCCCTCCACTTT. Translated, it gives CAISARGTDSPLHF. The chain joins TRBV10-3 to TRBJ1-6, with a weak D call TRBD1 (6 bases). Germline assignment: CDR1 ENHRY and CDR2 SYGVKD. The CDR3 has 14 residues. V lost 6 bases to trimming and J lost 8 bases, with 14 bases between them.

This clonotype was picked up a small number of times. The CDR3 bases are TGTGCCAGCAGAAGGGGCGGGACCACAGATACGCAGTATTTT. Its translation: CASRRGGTTDTQYF. The rearrangement links TRBV12-3 or TRBV12-4 to TRBJ2-3; tentatively, D is TRBD2 (6 bases). Deletions cut 6 bases from V and 2 bases from J, with 12 bases between. The CDR3 runs to 14 residues.

The sample holds many counts of this clonotype. The chain is built from TRBV6-4 and TRBJ2-3, with a possible D match to TRBD2 (5 bases). The V gene's germline CDR1 is MRHNA and CDR2 SNTAGT. The CDR3 consists of 16 residues. V lost 2 bases, J lost 4 bases, and 16 bases lay in between. The CDR3 region has the DNA TGTGCCAGCAGTGACCCCGTCCAGAGGGCCCCAGATACGCAGTATTTT. It is translated as CASSDPVQRAPDTQYF.

The gene calls are TRBV4-1 and TRBJ2-3; 9 positions match TRBD1. CDR1 is MGHRA and CDR2 is YSYEKL in the germline V gene. The CDR3 is 17 amino acids. With 3 bases clipped from V and 4 bases from J, the junction kept 11 bases outside the gene matches. The CDR3 nucleotides are TGCGCCAGCAGCCAGGGCCCCGGGACAGGGCCCGCAGATACGCAGTATTTT. Translation gives CASSQGPGTGPADTQYF.

This rearrangement joins TRBV9 to TRBJ2-1; 7 positions match TRBD2. This CDR3 has 16 residues. Germline V CDR1 and CDR2: SGDLS, YYNGEE. V was clipped by 4 bases and J by 5 bases; unmatched bases: 12. Here the CDR3 reads CASSLEVRGDNNEQFF. DNA of the CDR3: TGTGCCAGCAGCCTCGAGGTACGGGGGGATAACAATGAGCAGTTCTTC. The whole variable domain, filled in from reference TRBV9 and TRBJ2-1, reads DSGVTQTPKHLITATGQRVTLRCSPRSGDLSVYWYQQSLDQGLQFLIQYYNGEERAKGNILERFSAQQFPDLHSELNLSSLELGDSALYFCASSLEVRGDNNEQFFGPGTRLTVL.

This clonotype was recorded many times. The genes are TRBV20-1 and TRBJ2-7, with TRBD1 identical over 10 bases. Losses at the gene ends were 3 bases for V and 6 bases for J; bases not matched to a gene: 5. The CDR3 has 13 amino acids. Germline assignment: CDR1 DFQATT and CDR2 SNEGSKA (reference sequence). The CDR3 DNA sequence: TGCAGTGCTAGTAGACAGGGGGCTAGCGAGCAGTACTTC. Amino acids: CSASRQGASEQYF.